This is a list of T cell receptor beta chains from one sample in a study of T cell clusters in autoimmune cytopenias. Reprocessing the multiplex PCR reads, TCRdb reports a single entry for every CDR3 protein and omits DNA. The table counts some 8,000 distinct CDR3 sequences; more than 4.5% lies in the top ten. Sample: peripheral blood. These receptors all come from a human donor with an autoimmune cytopenia or autoimmune hepatitis (not recorded which). Both conserved end residues are part of each CDR3. Clone sizes are given selectively: once, few, many, or a class where the clone is expanded.

abundance	v_gene	j_gene	CDR3aa
medium-sized	TRBV15	TRBJ1-5	CATSQDSNQPQHF
medium-sized	TRBV5-5	TRBJ1-2	CASSQLGSYGYTF
medium-sized	TRBV6-1	TRBJ1-2	CASSEVLGPNYGYTF
-	TRBV4-1	TRBJ2-1	CASSQDSAGGLGEQFF
-	TRBV6-1	TRBJ2-3	CASSYSWTKGITDTQYF
medium-sized	TRBV12-3/TRBV12-4	TRBJ2-5	CASSMDFGETQYF
-	TRBV5-5	TRBJ1-3	CASSLLMGAGNTIYF
-	TRBV5-6	TRBJ1-5	CASSLGGQVQPQHF
medium-sized	TRBV11-1	TRBJ1-4	CASSLREPATNEKLFF
-	TRBV18	TRBJ2-7	CASSPPRGDSYEQYF
-	TRBV6-5	TRBJ2-7	CASSLGLAGWNEQYF
-	TRBV12-3/TRBV12-4	TRBJ2-3	CASSLLAGGPVSGDTQYF
-	TRBV20-1	TRBJ1-3	CSARDWSRPGNTIYF
medium-sized	TRBV19	TRBJ2-5	CATSRGGPVGETQYF
medium-sized	TRBV19	TRBJ2-3	CASSMGADTQYF
medium-sized	TRBV19	TRBJ2-7	CASSERGRRYEQYF
-	TRBV7-7	TRBJ2-2	CASSPLYRNTGELFF
medium-sized	TRBV6-6	TRBJ2-7	CASSPTGSHEQYF
-	TRBV6-8	TRBJ2-1	CASTSTSGGSYNEQFF
-	TRBV30	TRBJ1-2	CAWSAQVGAFYGYTF
-	TRBV6-5	TRBJ2-7	CASGVGSYEQYF
-	TRBV5-5	TRBJ1-3	CASAPPPLPRYSGNTIYF
-	TRBV12-3/TRBV12-4	TRBJ1-5	CASSRDSNQPQHF
-	TRBV6-5	TRBJ2-3	CASSRLAGGSGAQYF
-	TRBV7-2	TRBJ2-7	CASSFRFGPTYEQYF
-	TRBV12-3/TRBV12-4	TRBJ2-1	CASSDTGVNNEQFF
medium-sized	TRBV5-6	TRBJ2-2	CASQIAGSTGELFF
-	TRBV10-1	TRBJ2-3	CASPPQGGATQYF
-	TRBV6-5	TRBJ1-1	CASSYNIGLNTEAFF
-	TRBV5-1	TRBJ2-2	CASSLAASGRTGELFF
medium-sized	TRBV27	TRBJ2-1	CASSFLGGSSYNEQFF
-	TRBV18	TRBJ2-7	CASSPSSTGGSYEQYF